A single sample is the source of the 9 T cell receptor beta chains below, sequenced in a study of blood T cell repertoires in COVID-19. Sequenced by immunoSEQ multiplex PCR; TCRdb stores in-frame clones only, minus some. The sample consists of around 99,000 clones, around 79% of them appearing once. Sequenced sample: peripheral blood. Receptor source: a woman of 80 years or more with active or convalescent COVID-19.

This sequence joins TRBV5-1 and TRBJ1-1, with TRBD1 identical over 9 bases. The CDR3 contains 17 residues. The trim removed 4 bases at V and 0 bases at J, leaving 10 bases unmatched. The V gene's germline CDR1 is SGHRS and CDR2 YFSETQ. CDR3 nucleotides: TGCGCCAGCAGCCGTGGGGGGACAGGGTTAATGAACACTGAAGCTTTCTTT. Encoded protein: CASSRGGTGLMNTEAFF. The full variable domain, its missing parts supplied by reference TRBV5-1 and TRBJ1-1, is KAGVTQTPRYLIKTRGQQVTLSCSPISGHRSVSWYQQTPGQGLQFLFEYFSETQRNKGNFPGRFSGRQFSNSRSEMNVSTLELGDSALYLCASSRGGTGLMNTEAFFGQGTRLTVV.

The rearrangement links TRBV2 to TRBJ2-7, with 9 bases that match TRBD2. The CDR3 sequence is 16 residues long. Germline V gene lookup returns CDR1 SNHLY and CDR2 FYNNEI. After removal of 4 bases from V and 3 bases from J, the junction contained 10 bases not matched to a gene. CDR3 DNA: TGTGCCAGCAGTGGAGGGGGGCTAGCGGGGCACTACGAGCAGTACTTC. As protein: CASSGGGLAGHYEQYF.

The V call is TRBV23-1, the J call TRBJ2-1, with D possibly being TRBD1 (5 bases). TRBV23-1 is filed as an ORF, its function uncertain. Trimming pared 2 bases from V and 10 bases from J, leaving 15 bases between. The length of the CDR3 is 14 residues. The CDR3 protein is CASSQGPGFGEQFF. The CDR3 coding sequence is TGCGCCAGCAGTCAAGGGCCAGGGTTCGGGGAGCAGTTCTTC.

Here the CDR3 DNA reads TGCGCCAGCAGCGGACAGGGGGCTCAAGAGACCCAGTACTTC. Translated, it gives CASSGQGAQETQYF. The rearrangement uses TRBV5-1 and TRBJ2-5, with 11 bases matching TRBD1. CDR1 and CDR2 from the germline V gene are SGHRS and YFSETQ. V lost 4 bases to trimming and J lost 2 bases; unmatched junction nucleotides: 1. CDR3 length: 14 amino acids.

The chain recombines TRBV11-3 with TRBJ2-1, with 11 nucleotides matching TRBD2. CDR1 and CDR2 from the germline V gene are SGHNT and YENEEA. Trimming took 5 bases from V and 7 from J; bases not matched to a gene: 10. The CDR3 is 16 residues long. The CDR3: CASSLLAGGPGNEQFF. CDR3 DNA sequence: TGTGCCAGCAGCCTTTTAGCGGGAGGGCCGGGGAATGAGCAGTTCTTC.

The rearrangement uses TRBV10-3 and TRBJ2-3; perhaps TRBD2 as D (5 bases). Germline CDR1 and CDR2: ENHRY and SYGVKD. The CDR3 is 15 amino acids. Trimming took 3 bases from V and 2 from J, leaving 12 bases between them. The CDR3 DNA reads as TGTGCCATCAGTGACCCCCAAGCGGCCACAGATACGCAGTATTTT. Encoded protein: CAISDPQAATDTQYF.

The genes are TRBV19 and TRBJ2-5, with 9 bases that match TRBD2. The V gene end was trimmed by 6 bases and the J gene end by 5 bases; junction bases not matched to a gene: 13. The CDR3 is 16 amino acids. CDR1 and CDR2 (germline): LNHDA, SQIVND (reference sequence). The CDR3 DNA reads as TGTGCCAGTAGCAACGCCCATAGCGGGAGCTGGGAGACCCAGTACTTC. The encoded protein is CASSNAHSGSWETQYF.

Details on this clone: One end of the junction does not line up with germline, which may come from a read error. Other DNA sequences of this sample code for an identical CDR3. The DNA of the CDR3 is TGTGCCAGCAGCTTTCAGGGCTACGAGCAGTACTTC. Protein sequence: CASSFQGYEQYF. The rearrangement links TRBV5-1 to TRBJ2-7; D may be TRBD1 (5 bases). The V gene's germline CDR1 is SGHRS and CDR2 YFSETQ. This CDR3 is 12 amino acids long.

The chain is built from TRBV29-1 and TRBJ1-1; D may be TRBD1 (5 bases). V dropped 3 bases and J dropped 1 base, with 9 bases sitting between them. Per germline, CDR1 SQVTM and CDR2 ANQGSEA. CDR3 length equals 13 residues. CDR3 region: CSVEKGQNTEAFF. CDR3 sequence (DNA): TGCAGCGTTGAGAAGGGGCAGAACACTGAAGCTTTCTTT.